This T cell receptor (beta chain) was recorded in a study of T cell responses to AZD1222 COVID-19 vaccine. Study-wide points: Repertoire sampling occurred only after the peak T cell response.

Concerning this clone itself: The antigen remains undetermined.

Here immunoSEQ multiplex PCR was the method, and the copy in TCRdb shows in-frame clones only, minus some. The repertoire holds 180,000 or so clones, with 92% as singletons. CDR1 and CDR2 from the germline V gene are LNHDA and SQIVND (reference sequence). Trimming stripped 7 bases from V and 1 base from J, with 9 bases between. This CDR3 contains 13 residues. The chain combines TRBV19 with TRBJ2-3; D gene uncertain. Specimen: peripheral blood, collected 28 days after the second AZD1222 dose. This clonotype was sampled from an adult who received the AZD1222 COVID-19 vaccine. The CDR3: CASTWAGTDTQYF. In DNA form, the CDR3 reads TGTGCCAGTACCTGGGCGGGCACAGATACGCAGTATTTT. Full variable domain (outside the CDR3, taken from reference TRBV19 and TRBJ2-3): DGGITQSPKYLFRKEGQNVTLSCEQNLNHDAMYWYRQDPGQGLRLIYYSQIVNDFQKGDIAEGYSVSREKKESFPLTVTSAQKNPTAFYLCASTWAGTDTQYFGPGTRLTVL.